This record looks at one T cell receptor (beta chain) sequence and its context. The identical CDR3 is also encoded by other nucleotide sequences in the sample. The sample originates from a study of blood T cell repertoires in COVID-19. Looking at the study overall: In each case, the material was cDNA or gDNA derived from T cells, B-cell-depleted T cells, or PBMCs.

In the study's own analysis: From reference gene primer amplification, estimates of nucleated cell counts were derived. Assay: immunoSEQ multiplex PCR; the TCRdb copy retains only in-frame clones and omits some. V and J calls and clone size are given by that table; D and trimming were obtained from the DNA. The sample includes approximately 210,000 clones, 80% of them seen just once. This CDR3 has 13 amino acids. Germline V CDR1 and CDR2: MNHEY, SVGAGI. Trimming cost V 2 bases and J 3 bases, with 4 bases left between them. The study drew participants aged about 18 to 89 years from about two dozen US areas. Participant-given clinical history determined each cohort assignment.

V gene TRBV6-5 combines with J gene TRBJ2-2; no clear D gene. The source material was PBMCs or T cells enriched from blood (not recorded which). The receptor's source is a man aged 30 to 45 with acute COVID-19. The CDR3 DNA sequence: TGTGCCAGCAGTTACCAGGACACCGGGGAGCTGTTTTTT. It is translated as CASSYQDTGELFF.